The sequence of this T cell receptor (beta chain) was determined in a study of a mutant IDH1 vaccine in newly diagnosed glioma. Germline trimming cut 4 bases from V and 3 bases from J; bases unmatched to any gene: 7. Germline CDR1 MNHNY, CDR2 SVGAGI (reference sequence). The CDR3 runs to 15 residues. A word on this clone: Antigen unknown.

This sample's time point: week 35, safety follow-up. The investigators gave 300 ug of mutant IDH1 20-mer peptide in each vaccine dose, together with topical imiquimod. Clones were read by immunoSEQ multiplex PCR, and TCRdb kept only the in-frame ones, dropping some. The repertoire has tens of thousands of clones, 80% to 85% of them found once; the top ten carry around 4.6%. This TCR was recovered from a man under 40 with glioma. The V and J genes are TRBV6-6 and TRBJ2-7; TRBD1 matches at 9 bases. This sample comprised PBMCs, obtained from a glioma patient whose treatment included an IDH1 peptide vaccine. This chain's CDR3 is CASSSTGTGNYEQYF. Here the CDR3 DNA reads TGTGCCAGCAGTTCGACTGGGACAGGGAACTACGAGCAGTACTTC.